Sequencing of this TCR beta chain was carried out in a study of cytomegalovirus exposure and HLA in healthy donors. Study-wide points: The study recorded some 160 TCR beta chains that were cytomegalovirus-associated. Sequences of the TCR beta chain were said to predict the HLA-A and HLA-B alleles of most subjects accurately.

A multiplex PCR was run with 60 Vbeta primers and 13 Jbeta primers. Assay used: immunoSEQ multiplex PCR; TCRdb lists only in-frame clones, some missing. The data contain more than 70,000 clones, around four fifths of them singletons. Comment on this clone: Its antigen is unidentified.

Between the trimmed V and J ends, which lost 2 bases and 6 bases, there was a span of 14 bases. The germline V gene has CDR1 MDHEN and CDR2 SYDVKM. CDR3 length: 14 residues. This TCR was recovered from a boy aged 10-17 years in good health and CMV-seronegative. The chain has TRBV28 and TRBJ2-7; weak D call: TRBD2 (5 bases). The sequencing sample was made of PBMCs. CDR3 DNA: TGTGCCAGCAGTTTAACTTCCGGTCGGGGCGAGCAGTACTTC. Protein sequence: CASSLTSGRGEQYF.